This T cell receptor (beta chain) derives from a study of blood T cell repertoires in COVID-19. Overall study context: From the United States, Italy and Spain came samples of acute and convalescent COVID-19.

This table comes from immunoSEQ multiplex PCR, and its TCRdb copy is limited to in-frame clones, with some not included. This sample has 150,000 to 200,000 clones; around nine tenths occur once, and the top ten carry approximately 4.5%. This CDR3 is built from 21 residues. V shed 0 bases, J shed 0 bases, and the junction held 15 bases outside the gene matches. Germline CDR1 is LGHDT and CDR2 is YNNKEL (reference sequence). The receptor's source is a human donor in a cohort sampled during active COVID-19. The sample consisted of peripheral blood. This chain joins TRBV3-1 (or the pseudogene TRBV3-2) and TRBJ2-3; TRBD2 matches 10 bases. The CDR3 coding sequence is TGTGCCAGCAGCCAAGATCTAACTAGCGGGATATTAAGCCCGAGCACAGATACGCAGTATTTT. Amino acids: CASSQDLTSGILSPSTDTQYF.